The T cell receptor (beta chain) under discussion was sequenced for a study of cytomegalovirus exposure and HLA in healthy donors. Study-wide context: Per a later analysis, the approximately 690 first-cohort and 110 or so validation repertoires shared one platform.

General observations from the study: It was found in a later analysis that first-cohort TCR clusters tended to co-occur in the 90 to 150 validation repertoires.

Here immunoSEQ multiplex PCR was the method, and the copy in TCRdb shows in-frame clones only, minus some. The sample includes tens of thousands of clones, more than 75% of them seen just once. V was clipped by 5 bases and J by 5 bases, with 21 bases between them. The CDR3 is 16 residues long. CDR1 is SGHTA and CDR2 is FQGNSA in the germline V gene. As regards this clone: Its cognate antigen is unknown.

The sample consisted of PBMCs. The receptor was isolated from a man aged 18 to 35 in good health and CMV-seronegative. This chain joins TRBV7-2 and TRBJ2-5; the D gene is possibly TRBD2 (7 bases). CDR3 sequence: CASSPGAGVGPETQYF. The CDR3, as DNA: TGTGCCAGCAGCCCAGGGGCGGGAGTGGGGCCCGAGACCCAGTACTTC.